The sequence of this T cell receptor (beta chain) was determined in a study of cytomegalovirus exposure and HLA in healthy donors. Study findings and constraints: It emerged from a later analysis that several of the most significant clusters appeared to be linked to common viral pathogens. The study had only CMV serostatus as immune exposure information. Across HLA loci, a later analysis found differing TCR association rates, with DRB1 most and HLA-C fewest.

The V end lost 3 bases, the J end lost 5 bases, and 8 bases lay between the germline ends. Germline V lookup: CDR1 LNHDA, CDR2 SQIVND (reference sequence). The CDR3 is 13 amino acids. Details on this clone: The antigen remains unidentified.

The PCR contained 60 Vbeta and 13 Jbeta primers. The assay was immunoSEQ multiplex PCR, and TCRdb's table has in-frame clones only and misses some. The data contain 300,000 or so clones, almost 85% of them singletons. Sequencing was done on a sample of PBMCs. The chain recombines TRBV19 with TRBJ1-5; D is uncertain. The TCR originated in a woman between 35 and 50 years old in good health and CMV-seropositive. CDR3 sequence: CASSILGDQPQHF. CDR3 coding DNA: TGTGCCAGTAGTATTTTGGGAGATCAGCCCCAGCATTTT.